Listed below are T cell receptor beta chains from one sample, sequenced in a study of cytotoxic CD8 clonotypes in ibrutinib-treated CLL. Measured with immunoSEQ multiplex PCR; TCRdb has only the in-frame clones, and not every one. This sample has 9,500 to 15,000 clones; 55% to 65% occur once, and the top ten carry less than 30%. The source material was PBMCs, sampled before ibrutinib treatment. The origin of the receptors is a human donor with chronic lymphocytic leukemia. Both conserved end residues are part of each CDR3. A D gene is named only where the DNA matches it firmly. Rows give clone size only sometimes, using once, few, many, or a class for an expanded clone.

D: NA
J: TRBJ2-3
size: NA
V: TRBV5-1
CDR3: CASSLAAGASTDTQYF
DNA: TGCGCCAGCAGCTTGGCCGCAGGGGCTAGCACAGATACGCAGTATTTT

D: NA
J: TRBJ1-3
size: few
V: TRBV5-1
CDR3: CASSWSAGAGNTIYF
DNA: TGCGCCAGCAGCTGGTCGGCCGGGGCGGGAAACACCATATATTTT

D: NA
J: TRBJ1-1
size: NA
V: TRBV5-4
CDR3: CASSPAMTRPAEAFF
DNA: TGTGCCAGCAGCCCAGCAATGACACGGCCGGCTGAAGCTTTCTTT

D: NA
J: TRBJ1-1
size: few
V: TRBV7-9
CDR3: CASSYSGNTEAFF
DNA: TGTGCCAGCAGCTATTCCGGGAACACTGAAGCTTTCTTT

D: NA
J: TRBJ2-3
size: NA
V: TRBV7-2
CDR3: CASSPYGSTDTQYF
DNA: TGTGCCAGCAGCCCCTACGGGAGCACAGATACGCAGTATTTT

D: TRBD1
J: TRBJ2-7
size: once
V: TRBV5-4
CDR3: CASREDRGSYEQYF
DNA: TGTGCCAGCAGGGAGGACAGGGGCTCCTACGAGCAGTACTTC

D: TRBD2
J: TRBJ2-3
size: few
V: TRBV7-6
CDR3: CASSLGGGATDTQYF
DNA: TGTGCCAGCAGCTTAGGCGGGGGGGCTACAGATACGCAGTATTTT

D: NA
J: TRBJ2-1
size: few
V: TRBV6-6
CDR3: CASSLMRAEQFF
DNA: TGTGCCAGCAGTTTAATGAGGGCTGAGCAGTTCTTC

D: NA
J: TRBJ1-1
size: NA
V: TRBV28
CDR3: CASGRPRGSGTEAFF
DNA: TGTGCCAGCGGTCGCCCCCGGGGATCCGGAACTGAAGCTTTCTTT

D: NA
J: TRBJ2-5
size: NA
V: TRBV5-1
CDR3: CASSLGPGSGLQETQYF
DNA: TGCGCCAGCAGCTTGGGTCCGGGCTCCGGGCTCCAAGAGACCCAGTACTTC

D: TRBD1
J: TRBJ2-7
size: NA
V: TRBV19
CDR3: CASSRTGNSYEQYF
DNA: TGTGCCAGTAGTAGGACAGGTAACTCCTACGAGCAGTACTTC

D: NA
J: TRBJ1-1
size: NA
V: TRBV9
CDR3: CASSVSRATEAFF
DNA: TGTGCCAGCAGCGTCTCCAGGGCCACTGAAGCTTTCTTT

D: NA
J: TRBJ2-5
size: NA
V: TRBV18
CDR3: CASSPPNPVETQYF
DNA: TGTGCCAGCTCGCCCCCCAACCCGGTGGAGACCCAGTACTTC

D: NA
J: TRBJ1-5
size: NA
V: TRBV19
CDR3: CASTGRHYSNQPQHF
DNA: TGTGCCAGCACCGGACGACATTATAGCAATCAGCCCCAGCATTTT

D: TRBD1
J: TRBJ2-7
size: NA
V: TRBV2
CDR3: CASSTGTGMYEQYF
DNA: TGTGCCAGCAGTACCGGGACAGGGATGTACGAGCAGTACTTC

D: NA
J: TRBJ2-7
size: NA
V: TRBV11-2
CDR3: CASSLRLANGYEQYF
DNA: TGTGCCAGCAGCTTACGGTTAGCTAATGGCTACGAGCAGTACTTC

D: NA
J: TRBJ1-4
size: NA
V: TRBV15
CDR3: CATSRDESATNEKLFF
DNA: TGTGCCACCAGCAGAGATGAAAGTGCAACTAATGAAAAACTGTTTTTT

D: NA
J: TRBJ2-2
size: NA
V: TRBV19
CDR3: CASSIRGNGELFF
DNA: TGTGCCAGTAGTATCAGGGGAAACGGGGAGCTGTTTTTT

D: TRBD1
J: TRBJ2-3
size: NA
V: TRBV6-6
CDR3: CASRPYRDRGTDTQYF
DNA: TGTGCCAGCAGACCCTACCGGGACAGGGGCACAGATACGCAGTATTTT

D: NA
J: TRBJ2-6
size: NA
V: TRBV28
CDR3: CASRMGISGANVLTF
DNA: TGTGCCAGCCGCATGGGGATCTCTGGGGCCAACGTCCTGACTTTC

D: TRBD2
J: TRBJ2-7
size: NA
V: TRBV11-3
CDR3: CASSLGREGYEQYF
DNA: TGTGCCAGCAGCTTAGGCAGGGAGGGATACGAGCAGTACTTC

D: NA
J: TRBJ2-7
size: NA
V: TRBV21-1
CDR3: CASSKEVPGTGSYEQYF
DNA: TGTGCCAGCAGCAAGGAGGTGCCCGGGACAGGTTCCTACGAGCAGTACTTC

D: NA
J: TRBJ2-7
size: NA
V: TRBV7-3
CDR3: CASSLTPGRSYEQYF
DNA: TGTGCCAGCAGCTTAACCCCGGGACGGAGTTACGAGCAGTACTTC

D: TRBD2
J: TRBJ2-1
size: once
V: TRBV5-6
CDR3: CASSSGTANEQFF
DNA: TGTGCCAGCAGCAGCGGGACGGCCAATGAGCAGTTCTTC

D: NA
J: TRBJ1-5
size: NA
V: TRBV28
CDR3: CASSPGTVSNQPQHF
DNA: TGTGCCAGCAGTCCGGGGACCGTTAGCAATCAGCCCCAGCATTTT

D: NA
J: TRBJ1-2
size: NA
V: TRBV28
CDR3: CASSTGYGYTF
DNA: TGTGCCAGCAGTACGGGCTATGGCTACACCTTC

D: NA
J: TRBJ2-3
size: once
V: TRBV9
CDR3: CASSVGSSSDTQYF
DNA: TGTGCCAGCAGCGTGGGGTCATCTTCAGATACGCAGTATTTT

D: NA
J: TRBJ1-6
size: few
V: TRBV28
CDR3: CASSTSHLHF
DNA: TGTGCCAGCAGCACCAGTCATCTCCACTTT

D: TRBD2
J: TRBJ2-3
size: once
V: TRBV7-2
CDR3: CASSLAGTSGGDTQYF
DNA: TGTGCCAGCAGCTTAGCCGGGACTAGCGGGGGAGATACGCAGTATTTT

D: TRBD2
J: TRBJ2-1
size: NA
V: TRBV4-2
CDR3: CASSQEEGRVGFF
DNA: TGTGCCAGCAGCCAAGAGGAGGGGAGGGTGGGGTTCTTC

D: TRBD1
J: TRBJ1-4
size: NA
V: TRBV9
CDR3: CASSPRSDRGGEKLFF
DNA: TGTGCCAGCAGCCCCCGCTCGGACAGGGGTGGTGAAAAACTGTTTTTT

D: TRBD1
J: TRBJ1-5
size: NA
V: TRBV2
CDR3: CASSGTGAGNQPQHF
DNA: TGTGCCAGCAGCGGGACAGGGGCGGGGAATCAGCCCCAGCATTTT

D: NA
J: TRBJ2-4
size: NA
V: TRBV5-4
CDR3: CASSFRTVAKNIQYF
DNA: TGTGCCAGCAGCTTTAGGACCGTAGCCAAAAACATTCAGTACTTC

D: NA
J: TRBJ2-1
size: NA
V: TRBV13
CDR3: CASSSFSGGRGLFYNEQFF
DNA: TGTGCCAGCAGCTCCTTCTCGGGAGGCAGGGGTCTATTTTACAATGAGCAGTTCTTC

D: TRBD1
J: TRBJ1-1
size: NA
V: TRBV10-1
CDR3: CAILRQGPEMGNTEAFF
DNA: TGCGCCATTCTACGACAGGGGCCGGAAATGGGGAACACTGAAGCTTTCTTT

D: TRBD1
J: TRBJ1-5
size: NA
V: TRBV5-1
CDR3: CASSLGQGHQPQHF
DNA: TGCGCCAGCAGCTTGGGACAGGGCCATCAGCCCCAGCATTTT

D: NA
J: TRBJ1-1
size: NA
V: TRBV7-9
CDR3: CASSPGGSTEAFF
DNA: TGTGCCAGCAGCCCAGGTGGGTCCACTGAAGCTTTCTTT

D: NA
J: TRBJ2-1
size: NA
V: TRBV7-2
CDR3: CASSLEPINEQFF
DNA: TGTGCCAGCAGCTTAGAGCCCATAAATGAGCAGTTCTTC

D: NA
J: TRBJ1-4
size: NA
V: TRBV30
CDR3: CAWEGATNEKLFF
DNA: TGTGCCTGGGAGGGGGCAACTAATGAAAAACTGTTTTTT

D: TRBD1
J: TRBJ2-7
size: once
V: TRBV2
CDR3: CASSDTGDHEQYF
DNA: TGTGCCAGCAGTGATACAGGGGATCACGAGCAGTACTTC

D: NA
J: TRBJ1-6
size: NA
V: TRBV19
CDR3: CASSMMGAARNSPLHF
DNA: TGTGCCAGTAGTATGATGGGGGCCGCTAGGAATTCACCCCTCCACTTT

D: NA
J: TRBJ2-7
size: medium-sized
V: TRBV15
CDR3: CATSGLVDGVYF
DNA: TGTGCCACCAGCGGCCTTGTGGATGGGGTGTACTTC

D: NA
J: TRBJ2-2
size: few
V: TRBV7-9
CDR3: CASSLRRGGTGELFF
DNA: TGTGCCAGCAGCTTGCGGCGGGGAGGCACCGGGGAGCTGTTTTTT

D: NA
J: TRBJ2-5
size: NA
V: TRBV19
CDR3: CASSTGAETQYF
DNA: TGTGCCAGTAGTACCGGGGCAGAGACCCAGTACTTC

D: TRBD1
J: TRBJ2-5
size: NA
V: TRBV7-3
CDR3: CASSYNRGETQYF
DNA: TGTGCCAGCAGCTACAACAGGGGAGAGACCCAGTACTTC

D: TRBD1
J: TRBJ1-5
size: few
V: TRBV28
CDR3: CASSFTGTVPQHF
DNA: TGTGCCAGCAGTTTCACCGGGACAGTGCCCCAGCATTTT

D: TRBD1
J: TRBJ1-1
size: NA
V: TRBV9
CDR3: CASSETGVNTEAFF
DNA: TGTGCCAGCAGCGAGACAGGGGTGAACACTGAAGCTTTCTTT

D: NA
J: TRBJ1-1
size: once
V: TRBV4-1
CDR3: CASSSLVSSEAFF
DNA: TGCGCCAGCAGCTCCCTGGTTTCGTCTGAAGCTTTCTTT

D: TRBD1
J: TRBJ1-4
size: NA
V: TRBV29-1
CDR3: CSVEDLRDRGEKLFF
DNA: TGCAGCGTTGAAGATCTCCGGGACAGGGGAGAAAAACTGTTTTTT

D: TRBD1
J: TRBJ1-2
size: NA
V: TRBV28
CDR3: CASSVLLYRGGYTF
DNA: TGTGCCAGCAGCGTTTTGCTTTACAGGGGTGGCTACACCTTC

D: NA
J: TRBJ2-5
size: NA
V: TRBV19
CDR3: CASRLTGEETQYF
DNA: TGTGCCAGTAGATTGACGGGGGAAGAGACCCAGTACTTC

D: TRBD2
J: TRBJ2-2
size: NA
V: TRBV5-1
CDR3: CASSLGGSGGSGELFF
DNA: TGCGCCAGCAGCTTGGGAGGTAGCGGGGGATCCGGGGAGCTGTTTTTT

D: TRBD1
J: TRBJ1-2
size: NA
V: TRBV10-1
CDR3: CASSESGTGGYTF
DNA: TGCGCCAGCAGTGAGTCTGGGACAGGAGGCTACACCTTC

D: TRBD2
J: TRBJ2-7
size: NA
V: TRBV5-1
CDR3: CASSPTSGASYEQYF
DNA: TGCGCCAGCAGCCCGACTAGCGGGGCCTCCTACGAGCAGTACTTC

D: TRBD1
J: TRBJ1-3
size: NA
V: TRBV7-3
CDR3: CASSPRAQGSGNTIYF
DNA: TGTGCCAGCAGTCCGAGGGCACAGGGGTCTGGAAACACCATATATTTT